These T cell receptor beta chains were read from a single sample in a study of blood T cells in healthy people across ages. TCRdb reanalysed the 5' RACE reads using MiXCR and keeps one entry per CDR3 protein. The repertoire consists of approximately 800,000 distinct CDR3 sequences, with roughly 60% occurring once and the leading ten covering around a quarter. The sample consisted of blood. These receptors were collected from a young man in good health. Both conserved end residues are part of each CDR3. The order of the fields is V gene, D gene, clone size, J gene, CDR3 protein, CDR3 DNA. D genes are given only for firm matches. A row's size may be missing; if present it is once, few, many or a size class.

TRBV2	NA	few	TRBJ2-3	CASSAQILSTDTQYF	TGTGCCAGCAGTGCCCAAATTCTTAGCACAGATACGCAGTATTTT
TRBV20-1	NA	once	TRBJ2-4	CSARGSGAGGKNIQYF	TGCAGTGCTAGGGGGTCGGGGGCAGGAGGCAAAAACATTCAGTACTTC
TRBV7-2	TRBD1	NA	TRBJ1-2	CASSTGDKPYTF	TGTGCCAGCAGCACAGGGGACAAACCCTACACCTTC
TRBV9	TRBD1	NA	TRBJ1-5	CASSDTPGQGSQPQHF	TGCGCCAGCAGCGACACACCGGGACAGGGCAGTCAGCCCCAGCATTTT
TRBV7-9	TRBD1	few	TRBJ1-2	CASSLGDREGYTF	TGTGCCAGCAGCTTAGGTGACAGGGAGGGCTACACCTTC
TRBV20-1	NA	NA	TRBJ2-4	CSAGSIAKNIQYF	TGCAGTGCAGGCAGTATAGCCAAAAACATTCAGTACTTC
TRBV12-3/TRBV12-4	NA	NA	TRBJ1-1	CASSPTYLNTEAFF	TGTGCCAGCAGTCCGACTTATCTGAACACTGAAGCTTTCTTT
TRBV7-2	NA	few	TRBJ1-4	CASSPPGTGNEKLFF	TGTGCCAGCAGCCCCCCTGGGACCGGGAATGAAAAACTGTTTTTT
TRBV5-1	NA	many	TRBJ2-3	CASSLSRPTDTQYF	TGCGCCAGCAGCTTGTCCAGGCCCACAGATACGCAGTATTTT
TRBV29-1	TRBD2	NA	TRBJ2-5	CSVGDGAGAQETQYF	TGCAGCGTGGGGGACGGAGCGGGGGCTCAAGAGACCCAGTACTTC
TRBV29-1	TRBD1	few	TRBJ2-5	CSVEEDGQAKTQYF	TGCAGCGTTGAAGAGGACGGACAGGCGAAGACCCAGTACTTC
TRBV5-5	TRBD2	NA	TRBJ2-7	CASSLNGGAAFYEQYF	TGTGCCAGCAGCCTCAACGGGGGGGCCGCCTTTTACGAGCAGTACTTC
TRBV9	NA	NA	TRBJ2-7	CASSALSGEQYF	TGTGCCAGCAGCGCCCTTTCTGGCGAGCAGTACTTC
TRBV11-2	NA	NA	TRBJ2-1	CASSLSSAEQFF	TGTGCCAGCAGCTTAAGTTCTGCTGAGCAGTTCTTC
TRBV7-3	TRBD1	NA	TRBJ2-7	CASGLRQGVRYEQYF	TGTGCCAGCGGCTTAAGGCAGGGGGTAAGGTACGAGCAGTACTTC
TRBV6-6	TRBD1	few	TRBJ2-3	CASSYSRDRATDTQYF	TGTGCCAGCAGTTACTCGAGGGACAGGGCGACAGATACGCAGTATTTT